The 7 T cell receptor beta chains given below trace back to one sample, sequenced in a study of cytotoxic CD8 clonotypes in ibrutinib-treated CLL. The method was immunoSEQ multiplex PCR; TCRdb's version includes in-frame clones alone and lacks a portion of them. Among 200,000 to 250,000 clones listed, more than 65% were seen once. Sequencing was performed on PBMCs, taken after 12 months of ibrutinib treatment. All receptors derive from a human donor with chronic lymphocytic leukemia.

CDR3 sequence (DNA): TGCGCCAGCAGCTTACCAGGGACCAGCACCGGGGAGCTGTTTTTT. Its translation is CASSLPGTSTGELFF. This chain connects TRBV5-1 to TRBJ2-2; D tentatively fits TRBD1 or TRBD2 (5 bases each). Germline CDR1 and CDR2: SGHRS and YFSETQ. Trimming removed 2 bases from V and 4 bases from J, with 12 bases in between. This CDR3 is 15 amino acids long.

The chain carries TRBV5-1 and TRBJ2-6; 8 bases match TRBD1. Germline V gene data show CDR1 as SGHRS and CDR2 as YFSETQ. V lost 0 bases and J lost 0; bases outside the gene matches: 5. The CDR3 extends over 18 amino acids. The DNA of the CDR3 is TGCGCCAGCAGCTTGGTCGGACAGGGAACCTCTGGGGCCAACGTCCTGACTTTC. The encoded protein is CASSLVGQGTSGANVLTF.

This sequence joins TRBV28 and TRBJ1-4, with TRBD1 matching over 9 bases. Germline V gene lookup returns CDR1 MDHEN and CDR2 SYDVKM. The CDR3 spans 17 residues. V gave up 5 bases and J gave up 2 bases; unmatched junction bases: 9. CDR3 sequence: CASSQPGQGFTNEKLFF. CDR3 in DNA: TGTGCCAGCAGTCAACCGGGACAGGGTTTCACTAATGAAAAACTGTTTTTT.

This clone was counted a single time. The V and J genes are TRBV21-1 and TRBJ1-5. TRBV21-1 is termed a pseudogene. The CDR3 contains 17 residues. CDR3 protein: CASSARSVGYSNQPQHF. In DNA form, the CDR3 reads TGTGCCAGCAGCGCCCGTTCGGTGGGATATAGCAATCAGCCCCAGCATTTT.

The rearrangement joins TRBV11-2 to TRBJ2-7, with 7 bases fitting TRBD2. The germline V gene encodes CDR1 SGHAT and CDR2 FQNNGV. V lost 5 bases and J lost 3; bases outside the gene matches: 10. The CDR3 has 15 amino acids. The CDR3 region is CASSGRVLKNYEQYF. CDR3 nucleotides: TGTGCCAGCAGCGGGAGGGTCTTGAAGAACTACGAGCAGTACTTC.

In DNA form, the CDR3 reads TGTGCCAGCGGGCTAGCGGGGGGTAGTACAGATACGCAGTATTTT. The encoded protein is CASGLAGGSTDTQYF. The rearrangement uses TRBV6-5 and TRBJ2-3; 11 nucleotides line up with TRBD2. Looked up from germline, CDR1 is MNHEY and CDR2 is SVGAGI. This CDR3 has 15 amino acids. The J segment lost 3 bases and the V segment lost 8 bases, leaving 7 bases of the junction unmatched.

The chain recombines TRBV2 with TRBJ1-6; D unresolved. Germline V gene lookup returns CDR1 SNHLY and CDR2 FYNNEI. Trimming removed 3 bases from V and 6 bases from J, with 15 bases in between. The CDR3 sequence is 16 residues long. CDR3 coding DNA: TGTGCCAGCAGTGACTGGGGTGATCCATTTAATTCACCCCTCCACTTT. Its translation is CASSDWGDPFNSPLHF.